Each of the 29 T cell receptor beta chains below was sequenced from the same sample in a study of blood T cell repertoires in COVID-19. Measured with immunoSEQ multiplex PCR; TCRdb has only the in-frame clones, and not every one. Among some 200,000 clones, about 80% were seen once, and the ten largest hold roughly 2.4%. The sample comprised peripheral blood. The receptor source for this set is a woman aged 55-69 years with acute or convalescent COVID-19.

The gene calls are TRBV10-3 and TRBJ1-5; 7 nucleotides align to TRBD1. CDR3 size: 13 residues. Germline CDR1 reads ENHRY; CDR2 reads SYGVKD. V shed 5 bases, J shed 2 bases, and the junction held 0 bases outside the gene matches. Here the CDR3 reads CAISTGGNQPQHF. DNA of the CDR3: TGTGCCATCAGTACAGGGGGCAATCAGCCCCAGCATTTT.

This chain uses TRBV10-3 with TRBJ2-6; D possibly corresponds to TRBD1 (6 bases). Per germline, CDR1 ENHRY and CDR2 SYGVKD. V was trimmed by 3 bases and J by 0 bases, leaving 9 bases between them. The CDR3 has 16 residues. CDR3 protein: CAISDRGFSGANVLTF. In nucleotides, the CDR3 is TGTGCCATCAGTGACAGGGGATTCTCTGGGGCCAACGTCCTGACTTTC.

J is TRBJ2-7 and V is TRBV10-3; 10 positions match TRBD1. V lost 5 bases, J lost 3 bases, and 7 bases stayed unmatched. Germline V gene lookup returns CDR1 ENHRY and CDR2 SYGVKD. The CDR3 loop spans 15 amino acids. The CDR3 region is CAISPSGQGNYEQYF. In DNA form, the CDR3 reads TGTGCCATCAGTCCATCGGGACAGGGGAACTACGAGCAGTACTTC.

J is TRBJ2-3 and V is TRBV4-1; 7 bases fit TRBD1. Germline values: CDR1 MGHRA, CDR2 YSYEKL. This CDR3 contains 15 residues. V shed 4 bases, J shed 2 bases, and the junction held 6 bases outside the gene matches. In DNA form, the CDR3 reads TGCGCCAGCAGCCCCGGGACAGTCCCCACAGATACGCAGTATTTT. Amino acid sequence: CASSPGTVPTDTQYF.

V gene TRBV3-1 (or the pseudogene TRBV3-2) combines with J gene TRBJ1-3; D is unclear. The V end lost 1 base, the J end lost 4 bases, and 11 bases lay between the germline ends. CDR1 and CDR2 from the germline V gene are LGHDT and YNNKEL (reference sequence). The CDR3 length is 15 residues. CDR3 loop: CASSQVTGTGNTIYF. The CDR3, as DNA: TGTGCCAGCAGCCAAGTCACGGGTACGGGAAACACCATATATTTT.

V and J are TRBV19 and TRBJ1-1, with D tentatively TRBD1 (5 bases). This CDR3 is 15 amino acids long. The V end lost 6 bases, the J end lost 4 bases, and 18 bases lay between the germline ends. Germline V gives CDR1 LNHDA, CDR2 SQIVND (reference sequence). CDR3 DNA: TGTGCCAGTAGAGCGGGCCTCGAGGGACGCACTGAAGCTTTCTTT. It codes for CASRAGLEGRTEAFF.

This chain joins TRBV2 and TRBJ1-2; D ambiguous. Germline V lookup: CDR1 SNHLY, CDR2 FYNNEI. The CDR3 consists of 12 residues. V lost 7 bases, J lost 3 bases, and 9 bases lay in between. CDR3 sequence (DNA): TGTGCCAGCATGGGCACCTACTATGGCTACACCTTC. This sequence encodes CASMGTYYGYTF.

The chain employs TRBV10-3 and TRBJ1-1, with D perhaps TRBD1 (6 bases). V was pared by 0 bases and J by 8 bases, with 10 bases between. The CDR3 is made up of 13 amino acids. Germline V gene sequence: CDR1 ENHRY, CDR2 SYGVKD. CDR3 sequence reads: CAISESGGREAFF. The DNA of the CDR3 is TGTGCCATCAGTGAGTCGGGGGGGCGGGAAGCTTTCTTT.

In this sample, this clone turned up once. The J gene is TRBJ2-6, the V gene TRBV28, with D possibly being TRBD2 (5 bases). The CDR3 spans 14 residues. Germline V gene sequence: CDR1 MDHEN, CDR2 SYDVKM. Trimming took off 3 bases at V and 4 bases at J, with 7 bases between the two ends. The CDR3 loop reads CASSFPGGANVLTF. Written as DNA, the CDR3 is TGTGCCAGCAGTTTCCCGGGAGGGGCCAACGTCCTGACTTTC.

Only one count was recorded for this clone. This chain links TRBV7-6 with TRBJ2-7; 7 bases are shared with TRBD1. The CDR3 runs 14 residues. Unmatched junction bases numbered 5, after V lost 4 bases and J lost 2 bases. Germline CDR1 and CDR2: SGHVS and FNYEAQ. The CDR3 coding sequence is TGTGCCAGCAGCTCCCGGGACAGCCCCTACGAGCAGTACTTC. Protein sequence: CASSSRDSPYEQYF.

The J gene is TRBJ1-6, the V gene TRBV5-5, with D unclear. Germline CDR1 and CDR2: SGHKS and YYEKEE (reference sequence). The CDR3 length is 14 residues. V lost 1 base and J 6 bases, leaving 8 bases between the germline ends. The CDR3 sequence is CASSLSTVNSPLHF. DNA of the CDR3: TGTGCCAGCAGCTTGTCTACAGTTAATTCACCCCTCCACTTT.

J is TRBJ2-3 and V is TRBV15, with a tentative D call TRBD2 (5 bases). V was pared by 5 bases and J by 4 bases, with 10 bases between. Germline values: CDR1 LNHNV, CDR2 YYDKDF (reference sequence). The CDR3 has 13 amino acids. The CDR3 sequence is CATSGPRADTQYF. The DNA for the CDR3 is TGTGCCACCAGCGGTCCGAGGGCAGATACGCAGTATTTT.

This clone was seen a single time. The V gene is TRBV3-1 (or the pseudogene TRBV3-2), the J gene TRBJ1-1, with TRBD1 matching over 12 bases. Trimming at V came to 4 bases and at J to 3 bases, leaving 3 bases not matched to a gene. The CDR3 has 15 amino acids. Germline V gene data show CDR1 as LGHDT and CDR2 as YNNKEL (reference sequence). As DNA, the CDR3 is TGTGCCAGCAGCCCCCGGGACAGGGGGCACACTGAAGCTTTCTTT. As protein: CASSPRDRGHTEAFF.

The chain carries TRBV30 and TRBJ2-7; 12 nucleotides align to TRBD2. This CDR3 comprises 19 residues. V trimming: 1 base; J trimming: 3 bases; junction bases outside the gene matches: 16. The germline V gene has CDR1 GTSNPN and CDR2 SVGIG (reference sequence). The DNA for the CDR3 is TGTGCCTGGAGTGCCTTACGAGAAACTAGCGGGGGGTACCTCTACGAGCAGTACTTC. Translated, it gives CAWSALRETSGGYLYEQYF.

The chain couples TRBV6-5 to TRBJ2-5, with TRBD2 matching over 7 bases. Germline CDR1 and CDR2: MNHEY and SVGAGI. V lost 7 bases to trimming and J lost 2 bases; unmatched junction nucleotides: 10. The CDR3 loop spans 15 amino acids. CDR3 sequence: CASKWRGSLQETQYF. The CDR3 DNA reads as TGTGCCAGCAAGTGGCGCGGGAGCCTTCAAGAGACCCAGTACTTC.

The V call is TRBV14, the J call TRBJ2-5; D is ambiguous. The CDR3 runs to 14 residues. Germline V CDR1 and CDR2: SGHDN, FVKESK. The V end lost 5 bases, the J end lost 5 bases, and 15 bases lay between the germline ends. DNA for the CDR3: TGTGCCAGCAGCACCAGACATAGTTGGGAGACCCAGTACTTC. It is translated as CASSTRHSWETQYF.

The CDR3 loop reads CASSRPDMATQYF. The CDR3 DNA follows: TGTGCCAGCAGCCGCCCAGATATGGCGACCCAGTACTTC. The chain carries TRBV5-4 and TRBJ2-5, with D unclear. Looked up from germline, CDR1 is SGHNT and CDR2 is YYREEE (reference sequence). The V gene lost 4 bases and the J gene lost 7 bases, with 14 bases spanning the gap. This CDR3 is 13 amino acids long. Full variable domain (missing parts from reference TRBV5-4 and TRBJ2-5): ETGVTQSPTHLIKTRGQQVTLRCSSQSGHNTVSWYQQALGQGPQFIFQYYREEENGRGNFPPRFSGLQFPNYSSELNVNALELDDSALYLCASSRPDMATQYFGPGTRLLVL.

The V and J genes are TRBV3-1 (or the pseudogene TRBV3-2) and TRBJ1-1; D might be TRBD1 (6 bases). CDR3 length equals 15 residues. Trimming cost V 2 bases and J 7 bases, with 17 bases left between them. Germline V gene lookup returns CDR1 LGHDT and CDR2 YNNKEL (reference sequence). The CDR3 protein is CASSQHRRTDSEAFF. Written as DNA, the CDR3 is TGTGCCAGCAGCCAACACCGTAGGACAGACAGTGAAGCTTTCTTT.

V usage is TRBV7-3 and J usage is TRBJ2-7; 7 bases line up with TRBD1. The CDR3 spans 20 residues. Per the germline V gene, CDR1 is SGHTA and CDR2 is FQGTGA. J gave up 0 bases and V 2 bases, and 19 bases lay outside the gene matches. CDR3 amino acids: CASSLGPRTGQIKTSYEQYF. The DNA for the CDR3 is TGTGCCAGCAGCTTAGGTCCACGGACAGGCCAAATTAAGACCTCCTACGAGCAGTACTTC.

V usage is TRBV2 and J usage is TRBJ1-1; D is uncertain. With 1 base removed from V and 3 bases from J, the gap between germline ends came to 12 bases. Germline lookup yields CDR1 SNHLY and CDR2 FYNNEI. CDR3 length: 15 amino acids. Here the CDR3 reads CASSEVYGQYTEAFF. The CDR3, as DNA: TGTGCCAGCAGTGAAGTCTATGGGCAGTACACTGAAGCTTTCTTT.

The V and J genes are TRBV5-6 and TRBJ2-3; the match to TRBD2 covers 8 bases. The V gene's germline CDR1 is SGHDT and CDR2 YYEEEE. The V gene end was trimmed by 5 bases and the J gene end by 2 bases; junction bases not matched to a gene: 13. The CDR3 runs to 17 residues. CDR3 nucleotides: TGTGCCAGCAGTCCTAACCCGGGACTAGTGCTCACAGATACGCAGTATTTT. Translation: CASSPNPGLVLTDTQYF.

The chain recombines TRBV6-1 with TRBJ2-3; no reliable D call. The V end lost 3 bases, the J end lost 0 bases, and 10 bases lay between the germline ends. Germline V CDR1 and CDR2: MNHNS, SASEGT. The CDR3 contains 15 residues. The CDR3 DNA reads TGTGCCAGCAGTGACAGGAAGCCTAGCACAGATACGCAGTATTTT. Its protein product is CASSDRKPSTDTQYF.

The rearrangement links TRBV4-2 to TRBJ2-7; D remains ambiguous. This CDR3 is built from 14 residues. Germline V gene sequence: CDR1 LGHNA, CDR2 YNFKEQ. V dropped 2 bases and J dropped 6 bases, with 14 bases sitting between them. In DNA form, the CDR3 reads TGTGCCAGCAGCCAAAACGTGGTAGCCTCCGAGCAGTACTTC. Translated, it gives CASSQNVVASEQYF.

In DNA, the CDR3 is TGTGCCAGCAGCCAGGCAGCTAACTATGGCTACACCTTC. Encoded protein: CASSQAANYGYTF. The chain employs TRBV6-5 and TRBJ1-2; D gene unclear. V was pared by 6 bases and J by 0 bases, with 8 bases between. This CDR3 has 13 residues. Germline V gene data show CDR1 as MNHEY and CDR2 as SVGAGI.

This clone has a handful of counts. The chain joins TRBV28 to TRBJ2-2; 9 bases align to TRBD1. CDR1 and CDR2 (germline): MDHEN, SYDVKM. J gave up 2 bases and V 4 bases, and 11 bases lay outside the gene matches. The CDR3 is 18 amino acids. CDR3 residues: CASSSQPGTGRNTGELFF. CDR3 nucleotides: TGTGCCAGCAGTTCCCAACCCGGGACAGGGAGAAACACCGGGGAGCTGTTTTTT. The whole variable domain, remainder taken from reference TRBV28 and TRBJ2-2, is DVKVTQSSRYLVKRTGEKVFLECVQDMDHENMFWYRQDPGLGLRLIYFSYDVKMKEKGDIPEGYSVSREKKERFSLILESASTNQTSMYLCASSSQPGTGRNTGELFFGEGSRLTVL.

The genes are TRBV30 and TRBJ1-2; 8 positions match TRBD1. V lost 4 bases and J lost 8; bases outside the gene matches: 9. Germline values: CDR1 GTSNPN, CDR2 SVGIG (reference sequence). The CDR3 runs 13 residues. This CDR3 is CAWTRTGKEGYTF. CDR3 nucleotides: TGTGCCTGGACCAGGACAGGGAAGGAGGGCTACACCTTC.

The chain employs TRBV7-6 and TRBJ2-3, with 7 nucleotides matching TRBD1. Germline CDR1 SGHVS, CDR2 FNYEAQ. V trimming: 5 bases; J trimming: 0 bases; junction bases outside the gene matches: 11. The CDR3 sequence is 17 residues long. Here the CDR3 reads CASSEKGQAFSTDTQYF. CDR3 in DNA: TGTGCCAGCAGCGAAAAAGGACAGGCTTTTAGCACAGATACGCAGTATTTT.

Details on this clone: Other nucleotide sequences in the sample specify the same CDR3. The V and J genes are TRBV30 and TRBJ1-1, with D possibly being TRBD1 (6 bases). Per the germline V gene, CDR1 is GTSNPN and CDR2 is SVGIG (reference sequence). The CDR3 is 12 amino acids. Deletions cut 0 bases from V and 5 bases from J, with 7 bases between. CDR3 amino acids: CAWSVRGTEAFF. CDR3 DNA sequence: TGTGCCTGGAGTGTTAGGGGGACTGAAGCTTTCTTT.

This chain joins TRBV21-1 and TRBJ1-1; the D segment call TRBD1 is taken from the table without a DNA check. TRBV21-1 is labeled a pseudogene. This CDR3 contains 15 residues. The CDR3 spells CASDPVRRAPTEAFF. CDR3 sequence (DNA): TGTGCCAGCGACCCAGTCAGGCGCGCCCCCACTGAAGCTTTCTTT.